This entry lists 17 T cell receptor beta chains sequenced from one sample in a study of CD8 T cells in Susac syndrome (dated by TCRdb to the late 2010s). The library was made by the immunoSEQ multiplex PCR assay. RNA was extracted using the RNeasy kit, and about 0.5 to 1 microgram was reverse transcribed with random hexamers. TCRdb itself trimmed the public reads at Q25 with fastp, ran MiXCR and retained productive beta chains. Records with the same CDR3 protein are collapsed into one entry carrying the most frequent genes and DNA. The sample table lists some 300,000 distinct CDR3 sequences, 75% to 85% of them with a count of one. 0.21% of the sample lies in the top ten. The sample comprised CD8+ T cells from PBMCs. The receptor source for this set is a human donor with multiple sclerosis.

This clonotype has more than one count but fewer than ten. This chain uses TRBV25-1 with TRBJ1-2; D is ambiguous. The CDR3 is made up of 14 amino acids. Trimming left V 3 bases short and J 3 bases short, with 11 bases between. Germline V gives CDR1 MGHDK, CDR2 SYGVNS. In DNA form, the CDR3 reads TGTGCCAGCAGTGATAGGGCCGACGACTATGGCTACACCTTC. It translates to CASSDRADDYGYTF.

This chain links TRBV5-4 with TRBJ2-3; unclear D gene. The CDR3 is made up of 13 amino acids. Looked up from germline, CDR1 is SGHNT and CDR2 is YYREEE (reference sequence). The V end was cut by 6 bases, the J end by 2 bases, with 10 bases between. The CDR3 nucleotides are TGTGCCAGCACCGAGCTCGACACAGATACGCAGTATTTT. It translates to CASTELDTDTQYF. Combining the CDR3 with reference TRBV5-4 and TRBJ2-3 gives the whole variable domain ETGVTQSPTHLIKTRGQQVTLRCSSQSGHNTVSWYQQALGQGPQFIFQYYREEENGRGNFPPRFSGLQFPNYSSELNVNALELDDSALYLCASTELDTDTQYFGPGTRLTVL.

V is TRBV2 and J is TRBJ2-7, with D perhaps TRBD1 (5 bases). The V gene's germline CDR1 is SNHLY and CDR2 FYNNEI. Trimming left V 3 bases short and J 2 bases short, with 8 bases between. The CDR3 contains 13 residues. The DNA for the CDR3 is TGTGCCAGCAGTGAGGGGCAGACCTACGAGCAGTACTTC. Amino acid sequence: CASSEGQTYEQYF. The full variable domain, with the rest looked up from reference TRBV2 and TRBJ2-7, is EPEVTQTPSHQVTQMGQEVILRCVPISNHLYFYWYRQILGQKVEFLVSFYNNEISEKSEIFDDQFSVERPDGSNFTLKIRSTKLEDSAMYFCASSEGQTYEQYFGPGTRLTVT.

This clonotype showed up just a few times. The chain uses TRBV6-2 or TRBV6-3 and TRBJ2-3; D remains unclear. The V end lost 4 bases, the J end lost 7 bases, and 6 bases lay between the germline ends. The CDR3 length is 11 residues. Germline V gene lookup returns CDR1 MNHEY and CDR2 SVGEGT. Here the CDR3 reads CASSWSYTQYF. The DNA for the CDR3 is TGTGCCAGCAGTTGGAGCTATACGCAGTATTTT.

This clonotype was recorded only once. The CDR3 spells CATGQADGPQHF. Here the CDR3 DNA reads TGTGCCACGGGACAGGCCGATGGTCCCCAGCATTTT. V and J are TRBV15 and TRBJ1-5; the match to TRBD1 covers 8 bases. The CDR3 runs 12 residues. Germline trimming cut 9 bases from V and 10 bases from J; bases unmatched to any gene: 8. Germline V gene lookup returns CDR1 LNHNV and CDR2 YYDKDF (reference sequence).

This clonotype came up once. V gene TRBV6-1 combines with J gene TRBJ2-7; D is unresolved. CDR3 length: 14 residues. The V end was cut by 4 bases, the J end by 1 base, with 11 bases between. From germline, CDR1 is MNHNS and CDR2 SASEGT. The CDR3 nucleotides are TGTGCCAGCAGTGTAGTCAGCCTTTCCTACGAGCAGTACTTC. Its translation is CASSVVSLSYEQYF.

The chain recombines TRBV6-2 or TRBV6-3 with TRBJ2-1; 8 bases line up with TRBD2. The CDR3 loop spans 17 amino acids. V shed 4 bases, J shed 5 bases, and the junction held 13 bases outside the gene matches. The V gene's germline CDR1 is MNHEY and CDR2 SVGEGT. The CDR3 loop is CASSSPWTSTVNNEQFF. CDR3 DNA: TGTGCCAGCAGTTCGCCATGGACTAGCACGGTCAACAATGAGCAGTTCTTC.

The chain joins TRBV4-1 to TRBJ1-4; no definite D call. This CDR3 is 14 amino acids long. The germline CDR1 and CDR2 sequences are MGHRA and YSYEKL. V lost 0 bases and J lost 8, with 10 bases in between. CDR3 coding DNA: TGCGCCAGCAGCCAAGAAAATTTCTGGGAAAAACTGTTTTTT. Amino acids: CASSQENFWEKLFF.

Turning to this clonotype: An end of the junction differs from the germline gene, which may be a read error. V gene TRBV7-7 combines with J gene TRBJ1-4, with TRBD1 as a possible D gene (6 bases). Germline V gene sequence: CDR1 SSHAT, CDR2 FNYEAQ (reference sequence). The CDR3 sequence is 15 residues long. In DNA, the CDR3 is TGTGCTAGCAGCCGTTCTGGGGGCGGAGATGAAAAACTGTTTTTT. Encoded protein: CASSRSGGGDEKLFF.

This rearrangement joins TRBV18 to TRBJ1-4; 7 bases match TRBD1. The CDR3 sequence is 17 residues long. Trimming removed 3 bases from V and 0 bases from J; junction bases left unmatched: 7. Germline V gene data show CDR1 as KGHSH and CDR2 as LQKENI. The CDR3 coding sequence is TGTGCCAGCTCACCGACCAGACAGGGCCCAACTAATGAAAAACTGTTTTTT. Amino acids: CASSPTRQGPTNEKLFF.

This chain connects TRBV7-9 to TRBJ2-7, with D hard to call. V was cut by 4 bases and J by 5 bases, with 12 bases left in between. The CDR3 has 13 amino acids. Per germline, CDR1 SEHNR and CDR2 FQNEAQ (reference sequence). CDR3 nucleotide sequence: TGTGCCAGCAGCTCGCCGTTCAAAAACGAGCAGTACTTC. As protein: CASSSPFKNEQYF.

In the case of this clonotype: A read error is likely, as this CDR3 ends without the conserved phenylalanine or tryptophan. This chain uses TRBV11-2 with TRBJ2-7; TRBD2 aligns across 7 bases. Germline-derived CDR1 and CDR2 are SGHAT and FQNNGV. J was trimmed by 4 bases and V by 1 base; bases with no gene match: 4. The CDR3 extends over 14 amino acids. The CDR3, as DNA: TGTGCCAGCAGCTTAGCGGGAGGAACGTACGAGCAGTACTTG. It codes for CASSLAGGTYEQYL.

In nucleotides, the CDR3 is TGTGCCAGCAGCCAGATTGTGGCGGGGCAAGAGACCCAGTACTTC. This translates into CASSQIVAGQETQYF. The V and J genes are TRBV11-2 and TRBJ2-5; possibly TRBD2 for D (6 bases). CDR1 SGHAT and CDR2 FQNNGV come from the germline V gene. Trimming shortened V by 5 bases and J by 2 bases, and 15 bases separated the two germline ends. The CDR3 has 15 residues.

The chain links TRBV7-9 to TRBJ1-1, with 8 bases lining up with TRBD1. The CDR3 consists of 12 residues. The germline CDR1 and CDR2 sequences are SEHNR and FQNEAQ (reference sequence). After removal of 5 bases from V and 12 bases from J, the junction contained 8 bases not matched to a gene. For the CDR3, the DNA is TGTGCCAGCAGCGGTCGGACAGGGCAGACTTTCTTT. It yields the protein CASSGRTGQTFF.

In its sample, this clonotype was seen once. The CDR3 is CASRQLQGKRYEQYF. CDR3 coding DNA: TGCGCCAGCAGGCAATTACAGGGGAAACGCTACGAGCAGTACTTC. The V and J genes are TRBV4-1 and TRBJ2-7, with 7 bases matching TRBD1. The CDR3 extends over 15 amino acids. Germline CDR1 and CDR2: MGHRA and YSYEKL. Germline trimming cut 6 bases from V and 3 bases from J; bases unmatched to any gene: 11.

The CDR3: CASNSDVGLGNQPQHF. The CDR3 DNA reads as TGTGCCAGCAACTCAGATGTGGGGCTCGGCAATCAGCCCCAGCATTTT. The chain employs TRBV28 and TRBJ1-5; possibly TRBD1 for D (5 bases). CDR1 and CDR2 (germline): MDHEN, SYDVKM. V dropped 7 bases and J dropped 2 bases, with 18 bases sitting between them. This CDR3 comprises 16 residues.

V and J are TRBV12-3 or TRBV12-4 and TRBJ1-2; the D gene is possibly TRBD1 (5 bases). The CDR3 runs 13 residues. The germline V and J ends were trimmed by 7 bases and 6 bases, with 15 bases remaining between them. The CDR3: CASTVGEVDGYTF. As DNA, the CDR3 is TGTGCCAGCACGGTGGGGGAGGTAGATGGCTACACCTTC.